These T cell receptor beta chains were read from a single sample in a study of OX40 agonist ivuxolimab in advanced cancers. Using immunoSEQ multiplex PCR, the repertoire was profiled, and TCRdb retains in-frame clones only, with some absent. The table shows 49,000 or so clones, with approximately 91% occurring only once. This specimen consisted of CD4+ or CD8+ T cells sorted from blood, obtained in a trial of the OX40 agonist ivuxolimab. These receptors came from an adult with an advanced solid tumor such as melanoma, head and neck, liver or kidney cancer. Each CDR3 is given with its conserved first and last residue. A D gene is named only where the DNA matches it firmly. Only part of the rows carry a size: once, few, many, or a class if the clone is expanded.

abundance: NA
len: 15
j_gene: TRBJ2-2
v_gene: TRBV19
d_gene: NA
CDR3aa: CASSPQDSGTGELFF
CDR3nt: TGTGCCAGTAGTCCCCAGGACTCGGGCACCGGGGAGCTGTTTTTT

abundance: once
len: 13
j_gene: TRBJ1-1
v_gene: TRBV4-1
d_gene: NA
CDR3aa: CASSQDMNTEAFF
CDR3nt: TGCGCCAGCAGCCAAGACATGAACACTGAAGCTTTCTTT

abundance: NA
len: 14
j_gene: TRBJ2-7
v_gene: TRBV7-2
d_gene: TRBD1
CDR3aa: CASSFIQGAYEQYF
CDR3nt: TGTGCCAGCAGCTTCATCCAGGGGGCCTACGAGCAGTACTTC

abundance: NA
len: 17
j_gene: TRBJ2-6
v_gene: TRBV27
d_gene: NA
CDR3aa: CASSFSARYSGANVLTF
CDR3nt: TGTGCCAGCAGTTTTTCCGCCCGGTACTCTGGGGCCAACGTCCTGACTTTC

abundance: NA
len: 16
j_gene: TRBJ2-3
v_gene: TRBV9
d_gene: NA
CDR3aa: CASSPSGQTSTDTQYF
CDR3nt: TGTGCCAGCAGCCCTTCCGGACAGACTAGCACAGATACGCAGTATTTT

abundance: NA
len: 16
j_gene: TRBJ2-1
v_gene: TRBV2
d_gene: TRBD2
CDR3aa: CASSESGGTIYNEQFF
CDR3nt: TGTGCCAGCAGTGAAAGCGGGGGGACCATCTACAATGAGCAGTTCTTC

abundance: many
len: 14
j_gene: TRBJ1-3
v_gene: TRBV9
d_gene: NA
CDR3aa: CASSYGVSGNTIYF
CDR3nt: TGTGCCAGCAGCTACGGGGTTTCTGGAAACACCATATATTTT

abundance: NA
len: 14
j_gene: TRBJ1-1
v_gene: TRBV18
d_gene: NA
CDR3aa: CASSPAPMNTEAFF
CDR3nt: TGTGCCAGCTCACCCGCCCCGATGAACACTGAAGCTTTCTTT

abundance: NA
len: 14
j_gene: TRBJ2-7
v_gene: TRBV5-5
d_gene: NA
CDR3aa: CASSSPGHPGEQYF
CDR3nt: TGTGCCAGCAGCTCACCGGGACACCCAGGAGAGCAGTACTTC

abundance: NA
len: 13
j_gene: TRBJ1-1
v_gene: TRBV6-5
d_gene: NA
CDR3aa: CASSRTLNTEAFF
CDR3nt: TGTGCCAGCAGTAGGACACTGAACACTGAAGCTTTCTTT

abundance: NA
len: 15
j_gene: TRBJ2-1
v_gene: TRBV5-6
d_gene: TRBD2
CDR3aa: CASSLKASGGYEQFF
CDR3nt: TGTGCCAGCAGCTTGAAGGCTAGCGGGGGCTATGAGCAGTTCTTC

abundance: NA
len: 13
j_gene: TRBJ2-7
v_gene: TRBV10-2
d_gene: TRBD1
CDR3aa: CASRQDRENEQYF
CDR3nt: TGCGCCAGCAGACAGGACAGGGAGAACGAGCAGTACTTC

abundance: NA
len: 14
j_gene: TRBJ1-1
v_gene: TRBV7-9
d_gene: TRBD1
CDR3aa: CASSPGQGGTEAFF
CDR3nt: TGTGCCAGCAGCCCCGGACAGGGAGGAACTGAAGCTTTCTTT

abundance: NA
len: 20
j_gene: TRBJ2-3
v_gene: TRBV14
d_gene: NA
CDR3aa: CASSPPVGQALAGAVDTQYF
CDR3nt: TGTGCCAGCAGCCCCCCGGTGGGACAGGCGTTAGCGGGGGCGGTAGATACGCAGTATTTT

abundance: NA
len: 14
j_gene: TRBJ1-3
v_gene: TRBV30
d_gene: NA
CDR3aa: CAWSPFDPGNTIYF
CDR3nt: TGTGCCTGGAGTCCTTTCGACCCTGGAAACACCATATATTTT

abundance: once
len: 15
j_gene: TRBJ2-1
v_gene: TRBV11-3
d_gene: NA
CDR3aa: CASSLLSAAYNEQFF
CDR3nt: TGTGCCAGCAGCTTACTATCGGCAGCCTACAATGAGCAGTTCTTC

abundance: NA
len: 17
j_gene: TRBJ2-1
v_gene: TRBV19
d_gene: TRBD2
CDR3aa: CASSKGLAGGNYNEQFF
CDR3nt: TGTGCCAGTAGTAAAGGACTAGCGGGGGGCAACTACAATGAGCAGTTCTTC

abundance: once
len: 14
j_gene: TRBJ2-2
v_gene: TRBV7-6
d_gene: TRBD1
CDR3aa: CASSPTGGGGELFF
CDR3nt: TGTGCCAGCAGCCCGACAGGGGGCGGCGGGGAGCTGTTTTTT

abundance: once
len: 14
j_gene: TRBJ2-5
v_gene: TRBV18
d_gene: TRBD1
CDR3aa: CASSRDRGLETQYF
CDR3nt: TGTGCCAGCTCACGAGACAGGGGTTTGGAGACCCAGTACTTC

abundance: NA
len: 14
j_gene: TRBJ1-1
v_gene: TRBV29-1
d_gene: NA
CDR3aa: CSVEDVGTPLEAFF
CDR3nt: TGCAGCGTTGAAGATGTTGGGACGCCGCTCGAAGCTTTCTTT

abundance: NA
len: 15
j_gene: TRBJ2-5
v_gene: TRBV6-1
d_gene: TRBD2
CDR3aa: CASSDWTSGRETQYF
CDR3nt: TGTGCCAGCAGTGATTGGACTAGCGGGAGGGAGACCCAGTACTTC

abundance: NA
len: 16
j_gene: TRBJ2-3
v_gene: TRBV5-4
d_gene: TRBD2
CDR3aa: CASSRRVAGEVDTQYF
CDR3nt: TGTGCCAGCAGCCGACGGGTAGCGGGGGAGGTAGATACGCAGTATTTT

abundance: NA
len: 16
j_gene: TRBJ2-5
v_gene: TRBV5-1
d_gene: TRBD2
CDR3aa: CASSPLGGGPHGAQYF
CDR3nt: TGCGCCAGCAGCCCCCTGGGCGGGGGGCCCCATGGGGCCCAGTACTTC

abundance: NA
len: 14
j_gene: TRBJ2-7
v_gene: TRBV6-6
d_gene: NA
CDR3aa: CASSYDEGSYEQYF
CDR3nt: TGTGCCAGCAGTTACGATGAGGGCTCCTACGAGCAGTACTTC

abundance: NA
len: 15
j_gene: TRBJ1-3
v_gene: TRBV9
d_gene: TRBD1
CDR3aa: CASSPGTGSGNTIYF
CDR3nt: TGTGCCAGCAGCCCCGGGACAGGGTCTGGAAACACCATATATTTT

abundance: NA
len: 14
j_gene: TRBJ2-7
v_gene: TRBV5-1
d_gene: TRBD2
CDR3aa: CASSLSLAEDEQYF
CDR3nt: TGCGCCAGCAGCTTGTCGCTAGCGGAGGACGAACAGTACTTC

abundance: NA
len: 15
j_gene: TRBJ2-1
v_gene: TRBV6-1
d_gene: TRBD2
CDR3aa: CASSDLSGGAGEQFF
CDR3nt: TGTGCCAGCAGTGACCTTAGCGGGGGGGCAGGGGAGCAGTTCTTC

abundance: NA
len: 17
j_gene: TRBJ1-2
v_gene: TRBV27
d_gene: NA
CDR3aa: CASWAGTGFIPRNGYTF
CDR3nt: TGTGCCAGCTGGGCGGGAACAGGGTTTATACCGAGGAATGGCTACACCTTC

abundance: NA
len: 16
j_gene: TRBJ2-3
v_gene: TRBV5-4
d_gene: TRBD2
CDR3aa: CASSLNVAGGPDTQYF
CDR3nt: TGTGCCAGCAGCTTGAACGTTGCGGGAGGGCCGGATACGCAGTATTTT

abundance: NA
len: 15
j_gene: TRBJ2-4
v_gene: TRBV11-2
d_gene: NA
CDR3aa: CASSRSTIAKNIQYF
CDR3nt: TGTGCCAGCAGCCGATCCACCATAGCCAAAAACATTCAGTACTTC

abundance: NA
len: 13
j_gene: TRBJ1-1
v_gene: TRBV6-1
d_gene: NA
CDR3aa: CASSRQVDTEAFF
CDR3nt: TGTGCCAGCAGTAGGCAGGTGGACACTGAAGCTTTCTTT

abundance: NA
len: 13
j_gene: TRBJ2-5
v_gene: TRBV13
d_gene: NA
CDR3aa: CASSPRYQETQYF
CDR3nt: TGTGCCAGCAGCCCAAGGTACCAAGAGACCCAGTACTTC

abundance: once
len: 14
j_gene: TRBJ2-7
v_gene: TRBV5-1
d_gene: TRBD1
CDR3aa: CASSSEQGAYEQYF
CDR3nt: TGCGCCAGCAGCTCCGAGCAGGGGGCCTACGAGCAGTACTTC

abundance: once
len: 13
j_gene: TRBJ2-7
v_gene: TRBV30
d_gene: TRBD1
CDR3aa: CAWSVQGENEQYF
CDR3nt: TGTGCCTGGAGTGTCCAGGGGGAAAACGAGCAGTACTTC

abundance: NA
len: 15
j_gene: TRBJ2-5
v_gene: TRBV6-1
d_gene: TRBD2
CDR3aa: CASSEQGLAGRTQYF
CDR3nt: TGTGCCAGCAGTGAACAGGGACTAGCGGGGCGGACCCAGTACTTC

abundance: NA
len: 11
j_gene: TRBJ2-5
v_gene: TRBV7-9
d_gene: NA
CDR3aa: CASSLQETQYF
CDR3nt: TGTGCCAGCAGCTTACAAGAGACCCAGTACTTC

abundance: NA
len: 17
j_gene: TRBJ1-2
v_gene: TRBV6-1
d_gene: NA
CDR3aa: CASSERSGKPLNYGYTF
CDR3nt: TGTGCCAGCAGTGAAAGGTCAGGCAAGCCCCTAAACTATGGCTACACCTTC

abundance: few
len: 14
j_gene: TRBJ2-7
v_gene: TRBV27
d_gene: TRBD2
CDR3aa: CASRSFGGAAEQYF
CDR3nt: TGTGCAAGTAGATCCTTCGGGGGGGCAGCCGAGCAGTACTTC

abundance: few
len: 14
j_gene: TRBJ1-2
v_gene: TRBV6-5
d_gene: NA
CDR3aa: CASSYQTGNYGYTF
CDR3nt: TGTGCCAGCAGTTACCAAACAGGAAACTATGGCTACACCTTC

abundance: NA
len: 13
j_gene: TRBJ1-2
v_gene: TRBV7-2
d_gene: NA
CDR3aa: CASSFDGVYGYTF
CDR3nt: TGTGCCAGCAGCTTTGACGGGGTGTATGGCTACACCTTC

abundance: NA
len: 16
j_gene: TRBJ2-2
v_gene: TRBV5-1
d_gene: NA
CDR3aa: CASSLGPGVDTGELFF
CDR3nt: TGCGCCAGCAGCTTGGGGCCGGGGGTGGACACCGGGGAGCTGTTTTTT

abundance: NA
len: 15
j_gene: TRBJ2-6
v_gene: TRBV5-1
d_gene: NA
CDR3aa: CASSLGTAGANVLTF
CDR3nt: TGCGCCAGCAGCTTGGGGACTGCCGGGGCCAACGTCCTGACTTTC

abundance: few
len: 16
j_gene: TRBJ2-2
v_gene: TRBV4-2
d_gene: NA
CDR3aa: CASSQDGAGEVGELFF
CDR3nt: TGTGCCAGCAGCCAAGATGGGGCCGGGGAGGTCGGGGAGCTGTTTTTT

abundance: NA
len: 15
j_gene: TRBJ2-1
v_gene: TRBV5-1
d_gene: TRBD2
CDR3aa: CASSVGGASYNEQFF
CDR3nt: TGCGCCAGCAGCGTCGGGGGGGCCTCCTACAATGAGCAGTTCTTC

abundance: NA
len: 14
j_gene: TRBJ1-2
v_gene: TRBV28
d_gene: NA
CDR3aa: CASTRPGGAYGYTF
CDR3nt: TGTGCCAGCACCCGCCCGGGGGGCGCCTATGGCTACACCTTC

abundance: NA
len: 13
j_gene: TRBJ2-7
v_gene: TRBV7-2
d_gene: TRBD1
CDR3aa: CASSSGQSYEQYF
CDR3nt: TGTGCCAGCAGCTCGGGACAGTCCTACGAGCAGTACTTC